This passage covers 29 T cell receptor beta chains from one sample sequenced in a study of blood T cells in healthy people across ages. Combining a sample-barcoded 5' primer with a J-beta primer mix, a second PCR ran for 7 to 11 cycles. TCRdb re-called the 5' RACE reads with MiXCR, one entry per CDR3 protein. Among roughly 640,000 distinct CDR3 sequences listed, around 31% were seen once. Sequencing used blood. The receptors come from a woman older than 75 in good health.

Regarding this clonotype: This may be a read error: a much more frequent sequence differs by one nucleotide. The V and J genes are TRBV12-3 or TRBV12-4 and TRBJ1-6; 7 nucleotides match TRBD1. The CDR3 runs 13 residues. In nucleotides, the CDR3 is TGTGCCAGCAGCTCCAGGGGGAATTCACCCCGCCACTTT. Translated: CASSSRGNSPRHF.

A word on this clonotype: Possible read error: a much larger clone is one base away. V gene TRBV6-2 or TRBV6-3 combines with J gene TRBJ2-7; D remains unclear. Germline lookup yields CDR1 MNHEY and CDR2 SVGEGT. The V gene lost 5 bases and the J gene lost 0 bases, with 14 bases spanning the gap. There are 15 residues in the CDR3. The CDR3, as DNA: TGTGCCAGCAGTCCCATCGAACTTTTCTCCTACGAGCAGTACTTC. This encodes CASSPIELFSYEQYF.

This clonotype was detected many times. The V gene is TRBV7-9, the J gene TRBJ1-4; possible D gene TRBD1, 5 bases. The CDR3 runs 12 residues. CDR1 is SEHNR, CDR2 FQNEAQ, per germline (reference sequence). V lost 5 bases to trimming and J lost 6 bases, with 7 bases between them. The CDR3 region has the DNA TGTGCCAGCAGCCCAGGGTATGAAAAACTGTTTTTT. Its translation is CASSPGYEKLFF.

Note on this clonotype: A much larger clone differs by one base, so this may be a read error. This chain joins TRBV18 and TRBJ2-4; a possible D gene is TRBD1 (6 bases). The V gene's germline CDR1 is KGHSH and CDR2 LQKENI. The CDR3 runs to 15 residues. V gave up 5 bases and J gave up 13 bases, with 24 bases separating them. The CDR3 DNA sequence: TGTGCCAGCTCAACAGGGAGCCTCTCCTACAATGAGCAGTACTTC. Amino acid sequence: CASSTGSLSYNEQYF. Full variable domain (rest looked up from reference TRBV18 and TRBJ2-4): NAGVMQNPRHLVRRRGQEARLRCSPMKGHSHVYWYRQLPEEGLKFMVYLQKENIIDESGMPKERFSAEFPKEGPSILRIQQVVRGDSAAYFCASSTGSLSYNEQYFGAGTRLSVL.

With respect to this clonotype: With a much larger clone just one base away, this may be a read error. The V gene is TRBV7-9, the J gene TRBJ1-6; possibly TRBD1 for D (5 bases). The CDR3 contains 14 residues. Germline loops: CDR1 SEHNR, CDR2 FQNEAQ (reference sequence). The CDR3 nucleotides are TGTGCCAGCAGCTTAGTCCAGGGTCATTCACCCCCCCACTTT. Translation: CASSLVQGHSPPHF.

This clonotype was detected only a few times. With a much larger clone just one base away, this may be a read error. Written as DNA, the CDR3 is TGTGTCAGCAGTAGCTTGGGTTCAGGGTCCTACAATGAGCAGTTCTTC. It codes for CVSSSLGSGSYNEQFF. The chain employs TRBV7-9 and TRBJ2-1, with a possible D match to TRBD1 (5 bases). The CDR3 has 16 residues. The germline CDR1 and CDR2 sequences are SEHNR and FQNEAQ (reference sequence).

This clonotype was observed many times. The V and J genes are TRBV18 and TRBJ2-1; 12 positions agree with TRBD1. The CDR3 is made up of 20 amino acids. In germline, CDR1 is KGHSH, CDR2 LQKENI. J lost 0 bases, V lost 3 bases, and 12 bases had no gene match. The CDR3 DNA is TGTGCCAGCTCACCTCGGGACAGGGGGCGCGGGTTAAGCTCCTACAATGAGCAGTTCTTC. It codes for CASSPRDRGRGLSSYNEQFF.

This clonotype occurred many times. The chain combines TRBV6-2 or TRBV6-3 with TRBJ2-3; 14 bases match TRBD2. Germline V gene sequence: CDR1 MNHEY, CDR2 SVGEGT. V shed 8 bases, J shed 1 base, and the junction held 5 bases outside the gene matches. The CDR3 sequence is 16 residues long. CDR3 nucleotides: TGTGCCAGCGCTCTGGGACTAGCGGGGGGCACAGATACGCAGTATTTT. Its translation: CASALGLAGGTDTQYF.

This clonotype has more than one count but fewer than ten. The junction departs from the called germline gene at one end, perhaps through a read error. The chain has TRBV12-3 or TRBV12-4 and TRBJ2-3, with D maybe TRBD1 (5 bases). This CDR3 comprises 13 residues. As DNA, the CDR3 is TGTGCCAGCAGTTTATATGGGGCAGATACGGAGTATTTT. Its protein product is CASSLYGADTEYF.

This clonotype was observed at least ten times. The rearrangement joins TRBV6-1 to TRBJ2-1, with TRBD1 matching over 7 bases. After removal of 0 bases from V and 8 bases from J, the junction contained 4 bases not matched to a gene. Germline assignment: CDR1 MNHNS and CDR2 SASEGT. The length of the CDR3 is 14 residues. CDR3 sequence reads: CASSEAPRGYEQFF. CDR3 nucleotide sequence: TGTGCCAGCAGTGAAGCGCCCAGGGGGTATGAGCAGTTCTTC.

About this clonotype: This may stem from a read error, because a much larger clone lies one nucleotide away. The chain links TRBV5-5 to TRBJ2-4; 7 bases are a match to TRBD2. Trimming took 5 bases from V and 4 from J; bases not matched to a gene: 6. Germline-derived CDR1 and CDR2 are SGHKS and YYEKEE (reference sequence). This CDR3 has 14 amino acids. CDR3 sequence (DNA): TGTGCCAGCAGTGAGCCGGGAGGAAAAAACATTCAGTACTTC. The encoded protein is CASSEPGGKNIQYF.

This clonotype was counted between two and nine times. V gene TRBV2 combines with J gene TRBJ2-5, with D perhaps TRBD1 or TRBD2 (5 bases each). The CDR3 runs 16 residues. The germline V gene encodes CDR1 SNHLY and CDR2 FYNNEI. The ends were cut back, 7 bases at V and 3 bases at J, with 21 bases in the middle. The CDR3 region has the DNA TGTGCCAGCAACGGGGCTTCTTTCTCGTTTGAAGAGACCCAGTACTTC. It yields the protein CASNGASFSFEETQYF. The whole variable domain, filled in from reference TRBV2 and TRBJ2-5, reads EPEVTQTPSHQVTQMGQEVILRCVPISNHLYFYWYRQILGQKVEFLVSFYNNEISEKSEIFDDQFSVERPDGSNFTLKIRSTKLEDSAMYFCASNGASFSFEETQYFGPGTRLLVL.

This clonotype was observed at least ten times. V gene TRBV28 combines with J gene TRBJ1-5; D not certain. The CDR3 extends over 12 amino acids. Trimming shortened V by 7 bases and J by 4 bases, and 8 bases separated the two germline ends. The V gene's germline CDR1 is MDHEN and CDR2 SYDVKM. Here the CDR3 DNA reads TGTGCCAGCAACACCCTTAATCAGCCCCAGCATTTT. Amino acids: CASNTLNQPQHF.

This clonotype turned up a few times. This may come from a read error, since a much larger clone is one base off. The J gene is TRBJ2-7, the V gene TRBV7-2; tentatively, D is TRBD1 or TRBD2 (5 bases each). The CDR3 is 14 residues long. V dropped 0 bases and J dropped 7 bases, with 13 bases sitting between them. From germline, CDR1 is SGHTA and CDR2 FQGNSA. CDR3 loop: CASSLAGRITEQYF. For the CDR3, the DNA is TGTGCCAGCAGCTTAGCGGGACGGATCACGGAGCAGTACTTC.

Notes on this clonotype: A read error may be the cause here, since a much bigger clone is one base away. The chain uses TRBV6-2 or TRBV6-3 and TRBJ1-5, with 7 bases identical to TRBD1. Germline V gene data show CDR1 as MNHEY and CDR2 as SVGEGT. With V trimmed by 9 bases and J by 6 bases, 11 bases remained unmatched. The CDR3 extends over 14 amino acids. CDR3 sequence: CASEPGQTCQPQHF. The CDR3 region has the DNA TGTGCCAGTGAACCGGGACAGACGTGTCAGCCCCAGCATTTT.

This chain joins TRBV11-2 and TRBJ2-2; 8 bases are shared with TRBD1. V dropped 6 bases and J dropped 1; count of bases not matched to a gene: 7. Germline V gene lookup returns CDR1 SGHAT and CDR2 FQNNGV. The CDR3 has 16 amino acids. DNA for the CDR3: TGTGCCAGCAGTTCATACGGGACAGGGAACACCGGGGAGCTGTTTTTT. Protein sequence: CASSSYGTGNTGELFF.

This sequence joins TRBV4-3 and TRBJ2-3; weak D call: TRBD2 (7 bases). Trimming left V 0 bases short and J 4 bases short, with 11 bases between. Germline CDR1 LGHNA, CDR2 YSLEER. This CDR3 has 15 residues. CDR3 nucleotide sequence: TGCGCCAGCAGCCAAGATTTCGGGGGGCCAGATACGCAGTATTTT. Amino acid sequence: CASSQDFGGPDTQYF.

The chain combines TRBV28 with TRBJ2-5; 10 nucleotides align to TRBD1. Trimming removed 5 bases from V and 4 bases from J; junction bases left unmatched: 7. This CDR3 spans 15 amino acids. Germline CDR1 and CDR2: MDHEN and SYDVKM. The CDR3 region has the DNA TGTGCCAGCAGTCCGGACAGGGGGGGCCCAGAGACCCAGTACTTC. Protein product: CASSPDRGGPETQYF. The complete variable domain, with remaining parts taken from reference TRBV28 and TRBJ2-5, reads DVKVTQSSRYLVKRTGEKVFLECVQDMDHENMFWYRQDPGLGLRLIYFSYDVKMKEKGDIPEGYSVSREKKERFSLILESASTNQTSMYLCASSPDRGGPETQYFGPGTRLLVL.

Comments on this clonotype: This could be a read error, since a much larger clone is one nucleotide away. V gene TRBV24-1 combines with J gene TRBJ2-7; D could derive from TRBD1 or TRBD2 (6 bases each). This CDR3 spans 16 amino acids. V lost 2 bases and J 7 bases, leaving 20 bases between the germline ends. Germline loops: CDR1 KGHDR, CDR2 SFDVKD. DNA of the CDR3: TGTGCCACCAGTGATTCGACAGGAGGGATATACAATGAGCAGTACTTC. This sequence encodes CATSDSTGGIYNEQYF.

For this clonotype: An end of the junction differs from the germline gene, which may be a read error. J is TRBJ2-3 and V is TRBV30; D is possibly TRBD1 (6 bases). CDR1 and CDR2 from the germline V gene are GTSNPN and SVGIG (reference sequence). This CDR3 comprises 15 residues. CDR3 bases: TGTGCCTGGACCAGCAGGGGCAGGCCCATAGATATGCAGTATTTT. It translates to CAWTSRGRPIDMQYF. Based on the CDR3 plus reference TRBV30 and TRBJ2-3, the full variable domain is SQTIHQWPATLVQPVGSPLSLECTVEGTSNPNLYWYRQAAGRGLQLLFYSVGIGQISSEVPQNLSASRPQDRQFILSSKKLLLSDSGFYLCAWTSRGRPIDMQYFGPGTRLTVL.

Ten or more counts support this clonotype. The chain links TRBV27 to TRBJ2-5; 10 bases are a match to TRBD2. Per germline, CDR1 MNHEY and CDR2 SMNVEV (reference sequence). The CDR3 contains 13 residues. The V gene end was trimmed by 5 bases and the J gene end by 5 bases; junction bases not matched to a gene: 2. CDR3 residues: CASSALAGETQYF. The CDR3 DNA is TGTGCCAGCAGTGCACTAGCGGGGGAGACCCAGTACTTC.

The chain combines TRBV30 with TRBJ1-2; D gene unclear. The CDR3 runs 13 residues. Germline-derived CDR1 and CDR2 are GTSNPN and SVGIG (reference sequence). V was trimmed by 2 bases and J by 0 bases, leaving 7 bases between them. The CDR3 protein is CAWSQRSNYGYTF. The CDR3 nucleotides read TGTGCCTGGAGTCAGAGATCTAACTATGGCTACACCTTC.

This clonotype was seen a few times. This sequence joins TRBV20-1 and TRBJ1-5; D call uncertain. The CDR3 loop spans 12 amino acids. Trimming took off 2 bases at V and 7 bases at J, with 9 bases between the two ends. The germline gives CDR1 DFQATT, CDR2 SNEGSKA (reference sequence). CDR3 loop: CSARQEYQPQHF. The CDR3 nucleotides are TGCAGTGCTAGACAGGAGTACCAGCCCCAGCATTTT.

As DNA, the CDR3 is TGTGCCAGCAGCGTAGAAGACCCTGCTAGCGGGTACGACAATGAGCAGTTCTTC. This encodes CASSVEDPASGYDNEQFF. V usage is TRBV9 and J usage is TRBJ2-1; 8 bases align to TRBD2. After removal of 0 bases from V and 5 bases from J, the junction contained 13 bases not matched to a gene. Per germline, CDR1 SGDLS and CDR2 YYNGEE. The length of the CDR3 is 18 residues.

The genes are TRBV6-1 and TRBJ1-2; D is possibly TRBD1 (5 bases). Trimming removed 2 bases at V and 3 bases at J, with 16 bases between. CDR3 length equals 16 residues. CDR1 and CDR2 (germline): MNHNS, SASEGT. The CDR3, as DNA: TGTGCCAGCAGTGAACTTGATTTCAGGGTGGACTATGGCTACACCTTC. This sequence encodes CASSELDFRVDYGYTF.

This clonotype was observed at least ten times. The rearrangement links TRBV20-1 to TRBJ2-7; 10 nucleotides line up with TRBD2. Per the germline V gene, CDR1 is DFQATT and CDR2 is SNEGSKA (reference sequence). The length of the CDR3 is 17 residues. The junction had 15 bases not matched to a gene; V was cut back by 3 bases and J by 4 bases. This chain's CDR3 is CSARDSGLAGANYEQYF. The CDR3, as DNA: TGCAGTGCTAGGGATTCGGGGCTAGCGGGGGCGAATTACGAGCAGTACTTC.

This clonotype was picked up many times. An end of the junction differs from the germline gene, which may be a read error. The chain is built from TRBV5-1 and TRBJ2-2, with D possibly matching TRBD2 (5 bases). This CDR3 is built from 16 residues. Germline CDR1 SGHRS, CDR2 YFSETQ. CDR3 sequence: CASSLVRGANTGELFF. In DNA form, the CDR3 reads TGTGCCAGCAGCTTAGTACGGGGTGCAAACACCGGGGAGCTGTTTTTT. Based on the CDR3 plus reference TRBV5-1 and TRBJ2-2, the full variable domain is KAGVTQTPRYLIKTRGQQVTLSCSPISGHRSVSWYQQTPGQGLQFLFEYFSETQRNKGNFPGRFSGRQFSNSRSEMNVSTLELGDSALYLCASSLVRGANTGELFFGEGSRLTVL.

Concerning this clonotype: Given a much more abundant clone one base away, this may be a read error. The chain has TRBV5-1 and TRBJ2-1; D may be TRBD1 or TRBD2 (7 bases each). The V end was cut by 5 bases, the J end by 13 bases, with 28 bases between. From germline, CDR1 is SGHRS and CDR2 YFSETQ. CDR3 length equals 16 residues. CDR3 in amino acids: CASRLTQGGGLKTQFF. The CDR3 DNA follows: TGCGCCAGCAGGCTTACCCAGGGGGGGGGCTTGAAGACCCAGTTCTTC.

This clonotype was picked up many times. The genes are TRBV5-1 and TRBJ2-7; TRBD2 might be the D (6 bases). Trimming took off 4 bases at V and 9 bases at J, with 26 bases between the two ends. The CDR3 covers 16 residues. CDR1 SGHRS and CDR2 YFSETQ come from the germline V gene. The CDR3 region is CASSEIGTADYSGQYF. The CDR3 bases are TGCGCCAGCAGCGAAATAGGGACCGCCGATTATAGCGGGCAGTACTTC.